This T cell receptor (beta chain) was sequenced for a study of blood T cells in healthy people across ages. Study-wide results and caveats: Both naive CD4+ cell counts and diversity were greater in long-lived donors than in aged donors. The study could not conclusively compare naive and antigen-experienced cells, given its unsorted PBMCs. Lack of knowledge of donor CMV status possibly confounded expanded clonotype changes.

A word on this clonotype: Antigen unknown.

All donors came from Russia, were Caucasian and healthy, and spanned ages roughly 6 to 100. Alongside a J-beta primer mix, a sample-barcoded 5' primer served in a second PCR lasting roughly 7 to 12 cycles. MiXCR, applied by TCRdb to the 5' RACE reads, yields one record per CDR3 protein. In the table there are around 1.7 million distinct CDR3 sequences, about 28% of which are singletons. Per germline, CDR1 SGHTA and CDR2 FQGTGA. The CDR3 is 19 amino acids. V lost 5 bases, J lost 1 base, and 9 bases stayed unmatched. The clonotype originates from a woman under 40 in good health. The chain recombines TRBV7-3 with TRBJ2-3, with 16 positions matching TRBD2. Sequenced material: blood. The CDR3 sequence is CASSPTGTSGGAGTDTQYF. CDR3 nucleotides: TGTGCCAGCAGCCCGACCGGGACTAGCGGGGGGGCCGGCACAGATACGCAGTATTTT.